The clone carrying this T cell receptor beta chain was detected a few times. Its antigen remains unidentified. The record originates from a study of regulatory T cells in long-lasting Graves disease. Findings and limits, study-wide: Lower TCR diversity characterized persistent Graves' patients relative to newly diagnosed patients.

In germline, CDR1 is SGHKS, CDR2 YYEKEE (reference sequence). Between the trimmed V and J ends, which lost 1 base and 5 bases, there was a span of 18 bases. The CDR3 is 16 residues long. Time point reported: persistent/refractory GD, antithyroid drugs over 5 years with positive TRAb. PBMC-extracted RNA yielded the TCR library. Library construction for TCR beta used iRepertoire HTBI primers and Arm-PCR of CDR3 regions. MiXCR, applied by TCRdb to the multiplex PCR reads, yields one record per CDR3 protein. The sample carries roughly 400,000 distinct CDR3 sequences, around 21% recorded once. The chain joins TRBV5-5 to TRBJ1-2; D possibly corresponds to TRBD1 (6 bases). This receptor was identified in a female donor with Graves disease. This material consisted of peripheral blood mononuclear cells (PBMCs), taken when the disease was refractory, from a patient treated with antithyroid drugs. The CDR3 region has the DNA TGTGCCAGCAGCTTGTTGACTTCCCAGGGGACGTATGGCTACACCTTC. It specifies CASSLLTSQGTYGYTF.